A selection of T cell receptor beta chains follows, all from one sample in a study of Graves' ophthalmopathy and Graves' hyperthyroidism. TCRdb fed the multiplex PCR reads into MiXCR, producing one record per CDR3 protein. Altogether about 740,000 distinct CDR3 sequences are present, 40% being singletons, with the ten largest covering about 40%. The sequenced material came from peripheral blood. Receptors were obtained from an adult man with Graves' ophthalmopathy. Both conserved end residues are part of each CDR3. Fields, in order: V gene, clone size, D gene, J gene, CDR3 DNA, CDR3 protein. The D gene is left open where the match is weak. Where a row states a size, it is once, few, many or the class of an expanded clone; other rows omit it.

>TRBV24-1|.|TRBD1|TRBJ1-2
TGTGCCACCAGGGGACAAGGACAGGGAGGTGTTTTCACCTTC
CATRGQGQGGVFTF
>TRBV7-9|few|.|TRBJ1-4
TGTGCCAGCAGCTTAGCTTTACCAACTAATGAAAAACTGTTTTTT
CASSLALPTNEKLFF
>TRBV19|.|.|TRBJ2-6
TGTGCCAGTAGTATAGTAACCTCTGGGGCCAACGTCCTGACTTTC
CASSIVTSGANVLTF
>TRBV14|.|.|TRBJ1-1
TGTGCCAGCAGCCAAGACCCGTACACTGAAGCTTTCTTT
CASSQDPYTEAFF
>TRBV29-1|.|TRBD1|TRBJ2-2
TGCAGCGTTTTATGGGACAGGGATGACGGGGAGCTGTTTTTT
CSVLWDRDDGELFF
>TRBV11-1|once|.|TRBJ2-2
TGTGCCAGCAGCCCGACAAAGGATACCGGGGAGCTGTTTTTT
CASSPTKDTGELFF
>TRBV2|many|.|TRBJ1-1
TGTGCCATCCAAGGGACCCGGTGGGGCACTGAAGCTTTCTTT
CAIQGTRWGTEAFF
>TRBV11-2|few|TRBD2|TRBJ2-7
TGTGCCAGCAGCTTAATCCGACCGGGGGGCTACGAGCAGTACTTC
CASSLIRPGGYEQYF
>TRBV19|many|.|TRBJ1-4
TGTGCCAGTACCCTCCGGGACATGCGGGAAAAACTGTTTTTT
CASTLRDMREKLFF
>TRBV7-3|many|.|TRBJ2-5
TGTGCCAGCAGCTTAAACGTCGGTGCAGGGCAAGAGACCCAGTACTTC
CASSLNVGAGQETQYF
>TRBV27|few|TRBD2|TRBJ2-7
TGTGCCAGCACGACTAGCGGGGGCGAGCAGTACTTC
CASTTSGGEQYF
>TRBV15|.|TRBD1|TRBJ2-5
TGTGCCACCAGTCTACCGGGACAGGGGAGGGCGACCCAGTACTTC
CATSLPGQGRATQYF
>TRBV7-3|.|TRBD2|TRBJ2-7
TGTGCCAGCAGCCAAGTAGTAGCGGGTGAAGCCTACGAGCAGTACTTC
CASSQVVAGEAYEQYF
>TRBV29-1|many|.|TRBJ1-3
TGCAGCGTTGAAGATTACGGGGTAGGGGGAAACACCATATATTTT
CSVEDYGVGGNTIYF
>TRBV7-9|many|.|TRBJ1-3
TGTGCCAGCAGCGCACAGGAAGCCATATATTTT
CASSAQEAIYF
>TRBV20-1|.|.|TRBJ2-2
TGCAGTGCTACACGACAGCCCACCGGGGAGCTGTTTTTT
CSATRQPTGELFF
>TRBV7-2|few|.|TRBJ1-2
TGTGCCAGCAGCCAAAGGGATCACAGGAGGTCCGATGGCTACACCTTC
CASSQRDHRRSDGYTF
>TRBV12-3/TRBV12-4|.|.|TRBJ2-2
TGTGCCAGCAGTAGAAATGGGGAGCTGTTTTTT
CASSRNGELFF
>TRBV6-6|.|TRBD2|TRBJ2-7
TGTGCCAGCAGCCGAAGTAGCGGGAAATTGCCGTACTTC
CASSRSSGKLPYF
>TRBV24-1|many|.|TRBJ1-1
TGTGCCACCAGAGGAGACAGTTCTAAAAACACTGAAGCTTTCTTT
CATRGDSSKNTEAFF
>TRBV15|many|.|TRBJ1-2
TGTGCCACCAGCGGATACTCAGGATATGGCTACACCTTC
CATSGYSGYGYTF
>TRBV12-3/TRBV12-4|few|.|TRBJ2-5
TGTGCCAGCACCAGGACTAACCAAGAGACCCAGTACTTC
CASTRTNQETQYF
>TRBV25-1|.|TRBD1|TRBJ2-7
TGTGCCAGCAGCCCTGGTAGCAGGGACAGAGACCCTTCCTACGAGCAGTACTTC
CASSPGSRDRDPSYEQYF
>TRBV10-3|many|.|TRBJ2-6
TGTGCCATCAGAGACCAGTCCTCTGGGGCCAACGTCCTGACTTTC
CAIRDQSSGANVLTF
>TRBV7-9|.|.|TRBJ1-4
TGTGCCAGCAGCATGGGAAGTGGGGTGTTTCATGAAAAACTGTTTTTT
CASSMGSGVFHEKLFF
>TRBV20-1|.|.|TRBJ2-1
TGCAGTGCTAGACAGGGCTATGAGCAGTTCTTC
CSARQGYEQFF
>TRBV11-2|.|.|TRBJ2-7
TGTGCCAGCAGCTTAGCCCTTACAGACCCCTACGAGCAGTACTTC
CASSLALTDPYEQYF
>TRBV12-3/TRBV12-4|.|TRBD1|TRBJ2-5
TGTGCCAGCAGTTACTTAGGACAGGGTTACTTC
CASSYLGQGYF
>TRBV7-2|.|TRBD1|TRBJ1-1
TGTGCCAGCAGCATACTCACAGGGGGCACTGAAGCTTTCTTT
CASSILTGGTEAFF
>TRBV9|once|.|TRBJ2-2
TGTGCCAGCAGCGTAGTGGCCGACAACACCGGGGAGCCGTTTTTT
CASSVVADNTGEPFF
>TRBV6-4|.|TRBD1|TRBJ1-2
TGTGCCTGGAGTGTACCTAGACAGGGTGACTATGGCTACACCTTC
CAWSVPRQGDYGYTF
>TRBV7-9|few|.|TRBJ2-2
TGTGCCAGCAGTAACAGGGCGAACGGCCCCGGGGAGCTGTTTTTT
CASSNRANGPGELFF
>TRBV20-1|many|TRBD2|TRBJ2-5
TGCAGTGTAGCGGGAGGGCGGGAGACCCAGTACTTC
CSVAGGRETQYF
>TRBV10-3|.|.|TRBJ1-1
TGTGCCAGCATTGGGGGCTGGAACACTGAAGCTTTCTTT
CASIGGWNTEAFF
>TRBV25-1|.|TRBD1|TRBJ1-6
TGTGCCAGCAGTGAATATAAGGGGACAGCGAATTCACCCCTCCACTTT
CASSEYKGTANSPLHF
>TRBV15|many|.|TRBJ1-6
TGTGCCACCAGCAGAGATACGGGCGGCAATTCACCCCTCCACTTT
CATSRDTGGNSPLHF
>TRBV9|many|.|TRBJ1-6
TGTGCCAGCAGCGTCCGGGGGGGGGCGGATTCACCCCTCCACTTT
CASSVRGGADSPLHF